This T cell receptor (beta chain) is from a study of technical replicates of blood from several donors. Per the germline V gene, CDR1 is SGHVS and CDR2 is FQNEAQ. The CDR3 totals 17 residues. The junction had 6 bases not matched to a gene; V was cut back by 1 base and J by 0 bases. Using immunoSEQ multiplex PCR, the repertoire was profiled, and TCRdb retains in-frame clones only, with some absent. The table lists around 70,000 clones, roughly 94% of them singletons, with about 0.4% in the top ten. The sequence came from a human donor in good health. This chain links TRBV7-8 with TRBJ1-5, with TRBD1 matching 7 bases. Sample: T cells isolated from PBMCs. The CDR3 nucleotides are TGTGCCAGCAGCTTAGATGGGACAGAGTATAGCAATCAGCCCCAGCATTTT. As protein: CASSLDGTEYSNQPQHF.